This T cell receptor beta chain was profiled in a study of blood T cell repertoires in COVID-19 (dated by TCRdb to 2020 to 2022). A note on the overall study: The collaborator samples originated in the United States, Italy and Spain and spanned the acute and convalescent phases of COVID-19. The prospective study material was composed of cDNA or gDNA derived from T cells, B-cell-depleted T cells, or PBMCs. Subjects who had been exposed to COVID-19, were actively infected with it, or had recovered from it provided the deeply sampled blood TCRbeta repertoires that made up the dataset. The repertoires were released in a freely available public database meant as a resource for research on the immune response to SARS-CoV-2. The samples were drawn from the first 160 participants of the ongoing ImmuneRACE study and from about 1,200 subjects provided by 6 global collaborators. Sample metadata almost always included a de-identified subject ID, COVID-19 status, age in years and sex. Where available, HLA class I and class II types were taken from metadata supplied by the sample provider and were not determined by assay-based typing. Results the study describes overall, beyond this receptor: How much clinical and demographic metadata was included differed by source and by participant, and the metadata was provided uncurated.

TCRbeta CDR3 regions were amplified from genomic DNA using the immunoSEQ Assay, a bias-controlled multiplex PCR. As for the authors' bioinformatics: Nucleated cell counts per sample were estimated from amplification of reference gene primers within the assay. Sequence reads were collapsed and filtered to measure the absolute abundance of every unique TCRbeta CDR3 rearrangement. Productive Simpson clonality was computed per sample as the square root of Simpson's diversity index over productive rearrangements. TCRdb re-hosts the immuneACCESS table, in-frame sequences only. Its copies lack some clones; in the studies checked, an unresolved V gene accounts for under half of them, and the cause for the rest is not known. The V and J calls and clone size were taken over from that table, and D and trimming were inferred from the DNA. The sample has around 220,000 clones on record, about nine tenths of them singletons. Around 4.5% of the sample comes from the top ten.

Comment on this clone: Its antigen specificity is not known. The sample holds no much larger clone one base away, and base qualities are not on file.

Sequences SGHNT (CDR1) and YYREEE (CDR2) are obtained from the germline V gene (reference sequence). The junction carries 8 bases between V and J, which are trimmed by 2 bases and 0 bases respectively. The CDR3 measures 15 amino acids from cysteine to phenylalanine. Left in the record is the CDR3 DNA by itself, 45 bases read in frame from the first base. Collaborating institutions collected whole blood in K2EDTA tubes following their own protocols. For TCRbeta analysis, collaborators shipped samples in one of three forms: frozen whole blood, isolated PBMCs, or DNA extracted from either of those sample types.

The receptor was derived from a man in his forties or fifties with acute or convalescent COVID-19. The chain was built from TRBV5-4 and TRBJ2-2; TRBD2 is perhaps the D gene, given 6 matching bases. The sequenced sample consisted of peripheral blood. The nucleotides read TGTGCCAGCAGCTTACGGGGGTCGAACACCGGGGAGCTGTTTTTT. This encodes CASSLRGSNTGELFF.